This TCR beta chain was sequenced during a study of OX40 agonist ivuxolimab in advanced cancers. Assay used: immunoSEQ multiplex PCR; TCRdb lists only in-frame clones, some missing. Of 46,000 or so clones in the sample, around 77% were seen once. The TCR was taken from an adult with an advanced solid tumor such as melanoma, head and neck, liver or kidney cancer. The sample here was CD4+ or CD8+ T cells sorted from blood, taken in a trial of the OX40 agonist ivuxolimab.

The CDR3 nucleotides read TGTGCCAGTAGTATCAACTCTGGAAACACCATATATTTT. Its translation is CASSINSGNTIYF. The V and J genes are TRBV19 and TRBJ1-3; no clear D gene. In germline, CDR1 is LNHDA, CDR2 SQIVND (reference sequence). There are 13 residues in the CDR3. The V end lost 3 bases, the J end lost 0 bases, and 3 bases lay between the germline ends.